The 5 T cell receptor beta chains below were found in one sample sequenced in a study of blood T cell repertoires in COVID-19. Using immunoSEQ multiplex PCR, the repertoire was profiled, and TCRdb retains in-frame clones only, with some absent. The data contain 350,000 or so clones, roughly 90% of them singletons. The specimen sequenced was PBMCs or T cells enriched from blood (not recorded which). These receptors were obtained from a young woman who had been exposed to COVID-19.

DNA for the CDR3: TGTGCCACCAGCAGCCCACACGACTACGAGCAGTACTTC. Residues: CATSSPHDYEQYF. The chain links TRBV15 to TRBJ2-7, with no clear D. Germline V lookup: CDR1 LNHNV, CDR2 YYDKDF (reference sequence). The CDR3 spans 13 residues. Deletions cut 3 bases from V and 3 bases from J, with 9 bases between.

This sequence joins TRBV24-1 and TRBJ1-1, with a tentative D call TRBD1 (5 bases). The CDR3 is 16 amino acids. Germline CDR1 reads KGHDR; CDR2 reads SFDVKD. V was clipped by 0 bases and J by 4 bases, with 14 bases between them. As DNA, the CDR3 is TGTGCCACCAGTGATTTGCGGGTCCCCGGGGGCACTGAAGCTTTCTTT. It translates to CATSDLRVPGGTEAFF.

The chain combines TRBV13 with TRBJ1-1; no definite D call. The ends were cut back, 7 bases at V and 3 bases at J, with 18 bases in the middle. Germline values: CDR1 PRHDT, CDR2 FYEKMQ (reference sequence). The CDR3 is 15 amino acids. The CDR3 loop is CASTGSPGADTEAFF. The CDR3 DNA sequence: TGTGCCAGCACTGGATCACCGGGTGCGGACACTGAAGCTTTCTTT.

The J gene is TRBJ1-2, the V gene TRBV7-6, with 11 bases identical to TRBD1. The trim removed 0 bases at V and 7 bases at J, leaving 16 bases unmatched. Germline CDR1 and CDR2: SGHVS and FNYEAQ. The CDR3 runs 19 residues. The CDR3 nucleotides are TGTGCCAGCAGCTTAGCGAATTCTCCCGGACAGGGGGCCGTCGGTGGCTACACCTTC. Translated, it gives CASSLANSPGQGAVGGYTF. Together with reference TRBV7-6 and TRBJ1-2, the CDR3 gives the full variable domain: GAGVSQSPRYKVTKRGQDVALRCDPISGHVSLYWYRQALGQGPEFLTYFNYEAQQDKSGLPNDRFSAERPEGSISTLTIQRTEQRDSAMYRCASSLANSPGQGAVGGYTFGSGTRLTVV.

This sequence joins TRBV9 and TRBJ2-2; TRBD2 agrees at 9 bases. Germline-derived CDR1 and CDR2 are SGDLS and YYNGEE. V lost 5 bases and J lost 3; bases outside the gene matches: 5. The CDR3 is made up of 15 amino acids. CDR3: CASSKVAGDTGELFF. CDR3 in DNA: TGTGCCAGCAGTAAGGTAGCGGGAGACACCGGGGAGCTGTTTTTT. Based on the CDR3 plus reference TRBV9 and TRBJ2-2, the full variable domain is DSGVTQTPKHLITATGQRVTLRCSPRSGDLSVYWYQQSLDQGLQFLIQYYNGEERAKGNILERFSAQQFPDLHSELNLSSLELGDSALYFCASSKVAGDTGELFFGEGSRLTVL.